This TCR beta chain was found in a study of CD8 T cells in ankylosing spondylitis (dated by TCRdb to between 2016 and 2019). Study-wide context: The study set out to find disease-linked TCR variants by profiling T cell receptor beta repertoires in ankylosing spondylitis patients and healthy donors. The full study cohort was made up of over 20 ankylosing spondylitis patients and about a hundred healthy donors. Peripheral blood was sampled, and synovial fluid was additionally collected from ankylosing spondylitis patients. General findings and caveats noted by the study authors: Some motif variants had previously been reported in the synovial fluid and blood of reactive arthritis patients, which suggests shared mechanisms of disease initiation. A TCR beta motif of several highly homologous amino acid variants appeared characteristic of blood from ankylosing spondylitis patients. According to the report, matched synovial fluid samples from ankylosing spondylitis patients were significantly enriched for the disease-linked clones. A CD8+ phenotype was shown by the disease-linked clones, which were found at relatively low frequencies in peripheral blood.

This clonotype was counted a few times. Its antigen remains undetermined. Per-base qualities were not stored, and no clone one base away is much larger. The listed sequencing device is Illumina HiSeq 2500. Quantitative 5'-RACE with molecular barcodes was used to prepare TCR beta libraries. From the authors' description of their analysis: To identify disease-linked TCR variants, a new computational method was used, one built on a probabilistic model of VDJ rearrangement. The public reads were run again by TCRdb, first through fastp at Q25 and then through MiXCR, and only productive beta chains were kept. Every CDR3 protein is listed once, alongside the most common genes and DNA of its rows. TCRdb's processing, not the study's, gives the V and J calls here. This sample comprises 130,000 or so distinct CDR3 sequences, more than 15% of them detected only once. About 33% of the sample goes to the ten largest clones.

Compared with germline, V lacks 1 base and J lacks 7 bases; bases without a gene match: 10. As encoded in the germline V gene, CDR1 is MNHEY while CDR2 is SVGEGT. The CDR3 has 15 amino acids, counting the end cysteine and phenylalanine. The DNA shown is the 45-base CDR3, in frame from base 1. The TCR was taken from a male donor with ankylosing spondylitis. Sequencing was carried out using blood, either unsorted or a sorted T cell fraction (not recorded which). The sequence is built from TRBV6-2 or TRBV6-3 and TRBJ2-7, with 7 middle bases fitting TRBD1. The CDR3 protein is CASSYWSGGLGEQYF. The nucleotide sequence reads as follows: TGTGCCAGCAGTTACTGGTCAGGGGGTCTCGGGGAGCAGTACTTC.